These 27 T cell receptor beta chains were sequenced from one sample in a study of blood T cell repertoires in COVID-19. TCRdb's table, derived via immunoSEQ multiplex PCR, lists solely in-frame clones and lacks some. The table lists 150,000 to 200,000 clones, 86% of them singletons. Sequenced: peripheral blood. These receptors were taken from a woman aged 25 to 39 with active or convalescent COVID-19.

The genes are TRBV28 and TRBJ1-1, with no clear D. CDR1 is MDHEN and CDR2 is SYDVKM in the germline V gene. With 5 bases removed from V and 6 bases from J, the gap between germline ends came to 13 bases. This CDR3 has 13 amino acids. This chain's CDR3 is CASSTPGGSEAFF. Written as DNA, the CDR3 is TGTGCCAGCAGTACCCCGGGAGGGTCTGAAGCTTTCTTT.

The chain has TRBV19 and TRBJ1-6; 7 nucleotides line up with TRBD1. V shed 5 bases and J 3 bases; nucleotides not matched to a gene: 4. The CDR3 totals 15 residues. Per the germline V gene, CDR1 is LNHDA and CDR2 is SQIVND (reference sequence). The chain's CDR3 is CASSLGTVYNSPLHF. The CDR3 DNA follows: TGTGCCAGTAGTCTCGGGACAGTCTATAATTCACCCCTCCACTTT.

The rearrangement uses TRBV19 and TRBJ1-6; 7 nucleotides agree with TRBD1. With 5 bases clipped from V and 0 bases from J, the junction kept 10 bases outside the gene matches. Germline V gives CDR1 LNHDA, CDR2 SQIVND (reference sequence). The CDR3 is made up of 18 amino acids. CDR3 sequence reads: CASSPRDRQSSYNSPLHF. CDR3 sequence (DNA): TGTGCCAGTAGTCCCCGGGACAGACAGAGCTCCTATAATTCACCCCTCCACTTT.

The V gene is TRBV7-9, the J gene TRBJ2-1; weak D call: TRBD2 (5 bases). From germline, CDR1 is SEHNR and CDR2 FQNEAQ (reference sequence). The CDR3 has 15 residues. Trimming stripped 5 bases from V and 0 bases from J, with 11 bases between. The CDR3 spells CASSRSVNSYNEQFF. For the CDR3, the DNA is TGTGCCAGCAGCCGTAGCGTCAACTCCTACAATGAGCAGTTCTTC.

CDR3 nucleotide sequence: TGTGCCAGCAGTAACAGGGTCATCGAGCAGTACTTC. Translated, it gives CASSNRVIEQYF. The genes are TRBV2 and TRBJ2-7; possible D gene TRBD1, 6 bases. V lost 5 bases to trimming and J lost 6 bases, with 11 bases between them. This CDR3 has 12 amino acids. Germline V lookup: CDR1 SNHLY, CDR2 FYNNEI.

This chain uses TRBV2 with TRBJ2-2; possibly TRBD2 for D (6 bases). CDR1 and CDR2 from the germline V gene are SNHLY and FYNNEI. Trimming cost V 1 base and J 3 bases, with 12 bases left between them. There are 16 residues in the CDR3. The CDR3 nucleotides are TGTGCCAGCAGTGAAGAGCTAGCGACCTACACCGGGGAGCTGTTTTTT. It translates to CASSEELATYTGELFF.

The rearrangement uses TRBV19 and TRBJ2-2, with TRBD2 identical over 12 bases. The CDR3 loop spans 16 amino acids. V lost 4 bases to trimming and J lost 6 bases; unmatched junction nucleotides: 6. Germline assignment: CDR1 LNHDA and CDR2 SQIVND (reference sequence). The CDR3 spells CASSTPSGRAPGELFF. CDR3 bases: TGTGCCAGTAGTACCCCTAGCGGGAGGGCCCCCGGGGAGCTGTTTTTT. Combining the CDR3 with reference TRBV19 and TRBJ2-2 gives the whole variable domain DGGITQSPKYLFRKEGQNVTLSCEQNLNHDAMYWYRQDPGQGLRLIYYSQIVNDFQKGDIAEGYSVSREKKESFPLTVTSAQKNPTAFYLCASSTPSGRAPGELFFGEGSRLTVL.

V is TRBV27 and J is TRBJ1-2, with D hard to call. This CDR3 contains 13 residues. Trimming left V 3 bases short and J 4 bases short, with 9 bases between. CDR1 is MNHEY and CDR2 is SMNVEV in the germline V gene (reference sequence). CDR3 residues: CASSFSGSYGYTF. The CDR3 region has the DNA TGTGCCAGCAGTTTCTCGGGGTCCTATGGCTACACCTTC.

The CDR3 is CASSERPGQISSGNTIYF. CDR3 coding DNA: TGTGCCAGCAGTGAACGACCGGGACAGATTAGCTCTGGAAACACCATATATTTT. The gene calls are TRBV6-1 and TRBJ1-3; 7 positions agree with TRBD1. V gave up 2 bases and J gave up 0 bases; unmatched junction bases: 10. The CDR3 spans 18 residues. The germline gives CDR1 MNHNS, CDR2 SASEGT.

V gene TRBV5-1 combines with J gene TRBJ1-1; no firm D call. The CDR3 runs to 16 residues. Trimming left V 2 bases short and J 3 bases short, with 17 bases between. Germline CDR1 reads SGHRS; CDR2 reads YFSETQ. CDR3 bases: TGCGCCAGCAGCTTCGAGGCAGCCCCCCTCTACACTGAAGCTTTCTTT. This codes for CASSFEAAPLYTEAFF.

J is TRBJ1-4 and V is TRBV28, with 7 nucleotides matching TRBD1. Trimming cost V 7 bases and J 8 bases; bases outside gene matches: 7. Per the germline V gene, CDR1 is MDHEN and CDR2 is SYDVKM. The CDR3 has 13 amino acids. The CDR3 region has the DNA TGTGCCAGCATAGACAGGGCCCTCGAAAAACTGTTTTTT. It is translated as CASIDRALEKLFF.

This clone appeared a few times. A read error may produce the germline difference seen at one junction end. This sequence joins TRBV5-1 and TRBJ1-3, with TRBD1 matching 9 bases. This CDR3 region has 15 residues. Looked up from germline, CDR1 is SGHRS and CDR2 is YFSETQ. The CDR3 DNA reads as TGCGCCAGCAGTTTGGACAGGGGCTCTGGAAACACCATATATTTT. Amino acid sequence: CASSLDRGSGNTIYF.

V usage is TRBV7-9 and J usage is TRBJ1-2; tentatively, D is TRBD1 (5 bases). The V and J ends lost 5 bases and 5 bases respectively, with 15 bases between them. Germline CDR1 reads SEHNR; CDR2 reads FQNEAQ (reference sequence). This CDR3 spans 14 amino acids. In DNA, the CDR3 is TGTGCCAGCAGCCCCCAGGGAAAAGGTTATGGCTACACCTTC. Translation gives CASSPQGKGYGYTF.

This clone was seen more than once but under ten times. This chain uses TRBV29-1 with TRBJ1-2; a possible D gene is TRBD1 (6 bases). Between the trimmed V and J ends, which lost 7 bases and 2 bases, there was a span of 11 bases. CDR3 length equals 12 residues. Germline CDR1 is SQVTM and CDR2 is ANQGSEA. CDR3 sequence: CSARTDNYGYTF. In nucleotides, the CDR3 is TGCAGCGCGAGGACAGACAACTATGGCTACACCTTC.

This chain links TRBV6-6 with TRBJ2-7; D is possibly TRBD2 (5 bases). The V gene's germline CDR1 is MNHNY and CDR2 SVGAGI (reference sequence). The CDR3 covers 14 residues. The germline V and J ends were trimmed by 5 bases and 2 bases, with 13 bases remaining between them. CDR3 nucleotides: TGTGCCAGCAGTCCTGCGTCCGGGACCTACGAGCAGTACTTC. Protein product: CASSPASGTYEQYF.

The gene calls are TRBV5-4 and TRBJ2-6; 12 bases are a match to TRBD2. The CDR3 spans 18 residues. Germline loops: CDR1 SGHNT, CDR2 YYREEE (reference sequence). J lost 2 bases, V lost 4 bases, and 7 bases had no gene match. CDR3 loop: CASSPRTSGAPGANVLTF. The CDR3 DNA follows: TGTGCCAGCAGCCCACGGACTAGCGGGGCGCCTGGGGCCAACGTCCTGACTTTC.

This sequence joins TRBV28 and TRBJ1-2; tentative D call: TRBD1 (6 bases). Germline assignment: CDR1 MDHEN and CDR2 SYDVKM. V gave up 3 bases and J gave up 1 base, with 12 bases separating them. The CDR3 totals 15 residues. As DNA, the CDR3 is TGTGCCAGCAGTTTGGGGGGGGCGCATAACTATGGCTACACCTTC. This encodes CASSLGGAHNYGYTF.

V is TRBV21-1 and J is TRBJ2-7; the table's TRBD2 call for D was not verified on the DNA. TRBV21-1 is given as a pseudogene. The CDR3 totals 18 residues. The CDR3 spells CASSKGPTGLAVTYEQYF. The CDR3 DNA reads TGTGCCAGCAGCAAAGGTCCTACTGGACTAGCAGTTACCTACGAGCAGTACTTC.

This rearrangement joins TRBV28 to TRBJ2-5, with D perhaps TRBD2 (6 bases). Trimming shortened V by 5 bases and J by 3 bases, and 10 bases separated the two germline ends. This CDR3 has 13 residues. Germline V gene lookup returns CDR1 MDHEN and CDR2 SYDVKM. CDR3 amino acids: CASSAGEEETQYF. In DNA form, the CDR3 reads TGTGCCAGCAGTGCCGGGGAGGAAGAGACCCAGTACTTC. Full variable domain (missing parts from reference TRBV28 and TRBJ2-5): DVKVTQSSRYLVKRTGEKVFLECVQDMDHENMFWYRQDPGLGLRLIYFSYDVKMKEKGDIPEGYSVSREKKERFSLILESASTNQTSMYLCASSAGEEETQYFGPGTRLLVL.

This clone has more than one count but fewer than ten. The gene calls are TRBV10-1 and TRBJ1-5, with D perhaps TRBD1 (6 bases). The V and J ends lost 2 bases and 5 bases respectively, with 7 bases between them. The CDR3 spans 13 residues. Germline loops: CDR1 WNHNN, CDR2 SYGVQD (reference sequence). CDR3 bases: TGCGCCAGCAGTGAGCAGGGGCATCAGCCCCAGCATTTT. It is translated as CASSEQGHQPQHF.

The rearrangement joins TRBV10-2 to TRBJ2-3, with a possible D match to TRBD2 (6 bases). V lost 7 bases and J 2 bases, leaving 19 bases between the germline ends. CDR3 length: 16 residues. Germline V lookup: CDR1 WSHSY, CDR2 SAAADI. The CDR3 DNA reads TGCGCCAGCATTCCTTCCGGGAGAGGGTACACAGATACGCAGTATTTT. Protein: CASIPSGRGYTDTQYF.

V gene TRBV5-1 combines with J gene TRBJ2-7, with 10 nucleotides matching TRBD1. V lost 4 bases to trimming and J lost 4 bases; unmatched junction nucleotides: 8. The CDR3 sequence is 15 residues long. Germline V gives CDR1 SGHRS, CDR2 YFSETQ. In DNA form, the CDR3 reads TGCGCCAGCAGCACGGATTTGGGACAGGGGTACGAGCAGTACTTC. Translated: CASSTDLGQGYEQYF.

This chain links TRBV28 with TRBJ2-2; 10 nucleotides agree with TRBD2. This CDR3 contains 15 residues. V shed 5 bases and J 7 bases; nucleotides not matched to a gene: 7. Per the germline V gene, CDR1 is MDHEN and CDR2 is SYDVKM. CDR3 DNA sequence: TGTGCCAGCAGTGACACCGGGACTAGCGTCGGGGAGCTGTTTTTT. Its translation: CASSDTGTSVGELFF.

V and J are TRBV2 and TRBJ2-5, with 13 bases identical to TRBD2. V shed 4 bases and J 5 bases; nucleotides not matched to a gene: 4. Germline values: CDR1 SNHLY, CDR2 FYNNEI. The CDR3 length is 15 residues. CDR3 bases: TGTGCCAGCAGTGCGGGACTAGCGGGAATGGAGACCCAGTACTTC. Encoded protein: CASSAGLAGMETQYF.

V and J are TRBV18 and TRBJ2-2; D unresolved. Trimming took 3 bases from V and 4 from J, leaving 12 bases between them. The germline V gene has CDR1 KGHSH and CDR2 LQKENI. CDR3 size: 15 residues. CDR3 loop: CASSPDNSPTGELFF. The DNA for the CDR3 is TGTGCCAGCTCACCCGACAATTCGCCCACCGGGGAGCTGTTTTTT.

The rearrangement links TRBV14 to TRBJ1-1; no clear D. CDR3 size: 14 residues. In germline, CDR1 is SGHDN, CDR2 FVKESK. V dropped 3 bases and J dropped 3 bases, with 11 bases sitting between them. Written as DNA, the CDR3 is TGTGCCAGCAGCCACAGCGGGGTGGACACTGAAGCTTTCTTT. Residues: CASSHSGVDTEAFF.

This clone was seen only once. The rearrangement links TRBV29-1 to TRBJ1-2; TRBD1 agrees at 7 bases. The length of the CDR3 is 13 residues. Germline assignment: CDR1 SQVTM and CDR2 ANQGSEA. The V segment lost 6 bases and the J segment 4 bases; nucleotides outside the gene matches: 8. CDR3 DNA sequence: TGCAGCGTAAGATTTTCAGGGGGCTATGGCTACACCTTC. Protein sequence: CSVRFSGGYGYTF.